Shown below are 9 T cell receptor beta chains from a single sample sequenced in a study of cytomegalovirus exposure and HLA in healthy donors (dated by TCRdb to 2017 to 2019). The receptor library was made with the immunoSEQ multiplex PCR assay. The multiplex PCR relied on a mix of 60 forward primers for TCR Vbeta segments and 13 reverse primers for TCR Jbeta segments. The table comes from immuneACCESS by way of TCRdb, which keeps in-frame sequences with V and J called. Part of the clones is missing from these tables; in studies checked, under half for an unresolved V gene and the rest for unknown reasons. The sample has some 150,000 clones on record, 79% of them singletons. The ten top clones hold about 2% of the sample. The material sequenced was PBMCs. These receptors were taken from a man aged 35-49 years in good health and CMV-seronegative.

The gene calls are TRBV7-9 and TRBJ2-1; perhaps TRBD2 as D (5 bases). Per germline, CDR1 SEHNR and CDR2 FQNEAQ (reference sequence). The CDR3 length is 16 residues. The germline V and J ends were trimmed by 0 bases and 4 bases, with 13 bases remaining between them. The CDR3 bases are TGTGCCAGCAGCTTAGCGCTTCAGCGGATTTACAATGAGCAGTTCTTC. This sequence encodes CASSLALQRIYNEQFF.

The J gene is TRBJ1-6, the V gene TRBV7-9; D gene uncertain. V was clipped by 1 base and J by 5 bases, with 9 bases between them. CDR3 size: 15 residues. The germline V gene has CDR1 SEHNR and CDR2 FQNEAQ (reference sequence). CDR3 sequence: CASSLVRLNNSPLHF. The CDR3, as DNA: TGTGCCAGCAGCTTAGTGCGGCTAAATAATTCACCCCTCCACTTT. Looking up the rest from reference TRBV7-9 and TRBJ1-6 gives the full variable domain: DTGVSQNPRHKITKRGQNVTFRCDPISEHNRLYWYRQTLGQGPEFLTYFQNEAQLEKSRLLSDRFSAERPKGSFSTLEIQRTEQGDSAMYLCASSLVRLNNSPLHFGNGTRLTVT.

The chain joins TRBV7-8 to TRBJ2-5; 7 nucleotides line up with TRBD2. J gave up 2 bases and V 6 bases, and 9 bases lay outside the gene matches. The CDR3 loop spans 15 amino acids. The germline CDR1 and CDR2 sequences are SGHVS and FQNEAQ. The CDR3 is CASRFPGGPQETQYF. Here the CDR3 DNA reads TGTGCCAGCAGGTTTCCGGGAGGCCCTCAAGAGACCCAGTACTTC. Supplemented by reference TRBV7-8 and TRBJ2-5, the full variable domain reads GAGVSQSPRYKVAKRGQDVALRCDPISGHVSLFWYQQALGQGPEFLTYFQNEAQLDKSGLPSDRFFAERPEGSVSTLKIQRTQQEDSAVYLCASRFPGGPQETQYFGPGTRLLVL.

The chain is built from TRBV21-1 and TRBJ2-7; the table's D call, TRBD1, has no DNA check behind it. TRBV21-1 is marked as a pseudogene. The CDR3 runs to 15 residues. CDR3 in amino acids: CASRRPGHLSYEQYF. The CDR3 nucleotides read TGTGCCAGCAGGAGACCGGGACACCTCTCCTACGAGCAGTACTTC.

J is TRBJ2-5 and V is TRBV5-1, with D possibly TRBD2 on 5 matching bases. CDR1 is SGHRS and CDR2 is YFSETQ in the germline V gene. V dropped 5 bases and J dropped 7 bases, with 15 bases sitting between them. The CDR3 spans 13 residues. CDR3 sequence reads: CASREAPSRTQYF. Written as DNA, the CDR3 is TGCGCCAGCAGGGAGGCCCCCTCGAGGACCCAGTACTTC. The variable domain in full, with the rest retrieved from reference TRBV5-1 and TRBJ2-5, is KAGVTQTPRYLIKTRGQQVTLSCSPISGHRSVSWYQQTPGQGLQFLFEYFSETQRNKGNFPGRFSGRQFSNSRSEMNVSTLELGDSALYLCASREAPSRTQYFGPGTRLLVL.

This chain links TRBV15 with TRBJ2-1; TRBD1 might be the D (6 bases). Germline V gene lookup returns CDR1 LNHNV and CDR2 YYDKDF (reference sequence). The CDR3 is 17 residues long. Trimming shortened V by 4 bases and J by 3 bases, and 19 bases separated the two germline ends. The DNA for the CDR3 is TGTGCCACCAGCATTAGCAGGGGTCCGGGAATCTACAATGAGCAGTTCTTC. Encoded protein: CATSISRGPGIYNEQFF.

This clone was seen more than once but under ten times. The V gene is TRBV29-1, the J gene TRBJ1-2; weak D call: TRBD1 (6 bases). CDR1 is SQVTM and CDR2 is ANQGSEA in the germline V gene. Between the trimmed V and J ends, which lost 7 bases and 4 bases, there was a span of 16 bases. The CDR3 totals 13 residues. The CDR3 is CSGGGKDSYGYTF. In DNA, the CDR3 is TGCAGCGGGGGGGGCAAGGACAGCTATGGCTACACCTTC.

The J gene is TRBJ2-3, the V gene TRBV28; D might be TRBD1 (5 bases). V shed 7 bases and J shed 5 bases, with 13 bases lying between them. This CDR3 contains 13 residues. Germline values: CDR1 MDHEN, CDR2 SYDVKM. CDR3 in amino acids: CASNLQQEDTQYF. CDR3 coding DNA: TGTGCCAGCAACCTACAACAGGAAGATACGCAGTATTTT.

The J gene is TRBJ1-4, the V gene TRBV4-3; 8 nucleotides agree with TRBD1. Germline CDR1 LGHNA, CDR2 YSLEER. This CDR3 is built from 15 residues. Trimming took 1 base from V and 6 from J; bases not matched to a gene: 4. For the CDR3, the DNA is TGCGCCAGCAGCCAAGTCGGACAGGGTGATGAAAAACTGTTTTTT. Translating gives CASSQVGQGDEKLFF.